The T cell receptor (beta chain) under discussion was sequenced for a study of shared clonotypes between healthy human individuals. As for this clone: The sample holds other DNA sequences that translate to the same CDR3.

Repertoires were generated with immunoSEQ multiplex PCR, while TCRdb's copy carries only in-frame clones and drops some. This repertoire shows some 2,100,000 clones, around 95% found once; its top ten account for approximately 0.13%. The V gene's germline CDR1 is SGHRS and CDR2 YFSETQ. The V gene lost 4 bases and the J gene lost 3 bases, with 7 bases spanning the gap. The CDR3 extends over 12 amino acids. J is TRBJ2-5 and V is TRBV5-1, with D unresolved. The specimen was naive CD4+ T cells sorted from blood. The sample's subset: CD45RA+ positively selected. The clonotype was recovered from a man aged 18 to 29 in good health. The CDR3 here is CASSRTEETQYF. The DNA for the CDR3 is TGCGCCAGCAGCCGGACGGAAGAGACCCAGTACTTC.